Following are 24 T cell receptor beta chains from one sample sequenced in a study of CD8+ T cells in alopecia areata. TCR sequencing used cDNA made by reverse transcription of extracted RNA. The table came from immunoSEQ multiplex PCR; TCRdb's copy has only in-frame clones and leaves some out. The sample carries 180,000 or so clones, 63% recorded once. The source was CD4+ T cells sorted from blood, collected at week 0. These receptors came from a human donor with alopecia areata.

The chain uses TRBV6-1 and TRBJ2-5, with 11 bases identical to TRBD2. Germline CDR1 MNHNS, CDR2 SASEGT. The V gene end was trimmed by 7 bases and the J gene end by 5 bases; junction bases not matched to a gene: 9. This CDR3 contains 15 residues. Here the CDR3 DNA reads TGTGCCAGCAAATTAACTAGCGGGGGAACCGAGACCCAGTACTTC. Its translation: CASKLTSGGTETQYF.

The chain combines TRBV5-4 with TRBJ2-3; unclear D gene. The CDR3 consists of 13 residues. Germline V CDR1 and CDR2: SGHNT, YYREEE (reference sequence). V lost 4 bases and J 2 bases, leaving 8 bases between the germline ends. The CDR3 is CASSLSDTDTQYF. The CDR3 nucleotides are TGTGCCAGCAGCCTATCCGACACAGATACGCAGTATTTT.

This chain joins TRBV30 and TRBJ1-6; no clear D. V was pared by 3 bases and J by 9 bases, with 6 bases between. Germline CDR1 is GTSNPN and CDR2 is SVGIG (reference sequence). The CDR3 totals 11 residues. CDR3 amino acids: CAWRRGSPLHF. The CDR3 DNA is TGTGCCTGGAGAAGAGGTTCACCCCTCCACTTT.

The chain recombines TRBV7-2 with TRBJ1-1; D remains unclear. The CDR3 is 14 amino acids. The ends were cut back, 3 bases at V and 0 bases at J, with 8 bases in the middle. Germline assignment: CDR1 SGHTA and CDR2 FQGNSA. CDR3 DNA: TGTGCCAGCAGCTTTGGCGGCATGAACACTGAAGCTTTCTTT. Translated: CASSFGGMNTEAFF.

Only one count was recorded for this clone. The gene calls are TRBV2 and TRBJ2-3, with D maybe TRBD1 (5 bases). V was clipped by 6 bases and J by 10 bases, with 11 bases between them. Germline V lookup: CDR1 SNHLY, CDR2 FYNNEI. This CDR3 region has 11 residues. CDR3 in amino acids: CASSSGAAQYF. The CDR3 coding sequence is TGTGCCAGCAGCAGTGGGGCGGCGCAGTATTTT.

The chain joins TRBV29-1 to TRBJ1-2; TRBD1 agrees at 7 bases. The J segment lost 4 bases and the V segment lost 3 bases, leaving 11 bases of the junction unmatched. The CDR3 runs to 15 residues. Germline V gene sequence: CDR1 SQVTM, CDR2 ANQGSEA. The DNA of the CDR3 is TGCAGCGTTGAGACAGGGAGTCATTCCCTCTATGGCTACACCTTC. Translating it yields CSVETGSHSLYGYTF.

This chain links TRBV7-3 with TRBJ1-2; D unresolved. Germline assignment: CDR1 SGHTA and CDR2 FQGTGA. This CDR3 comprises 13 residues. The V end was cut by 5 bases, the J end by 8 bases, with 15 bases between. The CDR3 protein is CASSPGPGEGYTF. The CDR3 DNA is TGTGCCAGCAGCCCAGGCCCCGGGGAAGGCTACACCTTC.

J is TRBJ1-1 and V is TRBV30; 7 nucleotides align to TRBD1. The trim removed 4 bases at V and 11 bases at J, leaving 19 bases unmatched. Per the germline V gene, CDR1 is GTSNPN and CDR2 is SVGIG (reference sequence). The CDR3 is made up of 15 amino acids. The CDR3 sequence is CAWNPTTGQVGKAFF. The CDR3 bases are TGTGCCTGGAACCCGACCACAGGACAGGTTGGCAAGGCTTTCTTT.

As regards this clone: Additional DNA sequences in this sample encode the identical CDR3. The chain uses TRBV5-6 and TRBJ1-1, with D unresolved. CDR1 and CDR2 (germline): SGHDT, YYEEEE. Trimming shortened V by 2 bases and J by 0 bases, and 2 bases separated the two germline ends. The CDR3 consists of 12 residues. CDR3 coding DNA: TGTGCCAGCAGCTTAGTGAACACTGAAGCTTTCTTT. It codes for CASSLVNTEAFF.

This chain joins TRBV10-2 and TRBJ1-4; 9 positions agree with TRBD1. With 6 bases clipped from V and 7 bases from J, the junction kept 6 bases outside the gene matches. This CDR3 contains 14 residues. Germline lookup yields CDR1 WSHSY and CDR2 SAAADI. This CDR3 reads CASSEQGASEKLFF. The CDR3 DNA follows: TGCGCCAGCAGCGAACAGGGGGCTAGTGAAAAACTGTTTTTT.

This chain joins TRBV30 and TRBJ1-2; no clear D. The length of the CDR3 is 12 residues. The germline CDR1 and CDR2 sequences are GTSNPN and SVGIG (reference sequence). With 4 bases removed from V and 4 bases from J, the gap between germline ends came to 10 bases. CDR3 residues: CAWTEGVYGYTF. The CDR3 bases are TGTGCCTGGACCGAGGGAGTCTATGGCTACACCTTC.

Turning to this clone: Within the sample, other DNA sequences also encode this same CDR3. The chain couples TRBV29-1 to TRBJ2-3; 7 bases are shared with TRBD1. Germline V lookup: CDR1 SQVTM, CDR2 ANQGSEA. With 6 bases clipped from V and 2 bases from J, the junction kept 5 bases outside the gene matches. The CDR3 runs to 13 residues. CDR3 amino acids: CSVSGTVTDTQYF. The CDR3 nucleotides read TGCAGCGTCTCCGGGACAGTCACAGATACGCAGTATTTT.

This rearrangement joins TRBV29-1 to TRBJ2-3; 11 bases line up with TRBD1. Germline V lookup: CDR1 SQVTM, CDR2 ANQGSEA. The CDR3 is 13 amino acids. Unmatched junction bases numbered 3, after V lost 7 bases and J lost 3 bases. CDR3 region: CSAGQGATDTQYF. DNA of the CDR3: TGCAGCGCAGGACAGGGGGCAACAGATACGCAGTATTTT.

This clone has more than one count but fewer than ten. The V call is TRBV6-6, the J call TRBJ1-6; D ambiguous. The CDR3 is made up of 13 amino acids. Germline V gene lookup returns CDR1 MNHNY and CDR2 SVGAGI (reference sequence). The V and J ends lost 5 bases and 10 bases respectively, with 12 bases between them. CDR3: CASSERPGSPLHF. CDR3 nucleotides: TGTGCCAGCAGTGAGAGGCCTGGGTCACCCCTCCACTTT.

This clone came up once. V and J are TRBV2 and TRBJ2-5; D perhaps matches TRBD2 (5 bases). Germline V gives CDR1 SNHLY, CDR2 FYNNEI. This CDR3 spans 15 amino acids. Trimming shortened V by 3 bases and J by 1 base, and 12 bases separated the two germline ends. CDR3 in amino acids: CASSERTPAQETQYF. CDR3 coding DNA: TGTGCCAGCAGTGAGAGGACTCCGGCCCAAGAGACCCAGTACTTC.

This clone was found a few times. The rearrangement joins TRBV7-3 to TRBJ2-5; the D call may be TRBD1 or TRBD2 (5 bases each). Germline CDR1 is SGHTA and CDR2 is FQGTGA. The CDR3 runs to 15 residues. V was pared by 0 bases and J by 5 bases, with 13 bases between. In nucleotides, the CDR3 is TGTGCCAGCAGCTTAACCCTTGGGGGTGGCGAGACCCAGTACTTC. Protein product: CASSLTLGGGETQYF.

This chain uses TRBV7-8 with TRBJ1-6; a possible D gene is TRBD1 (6 bases). Trimming removed 5 bases at V and 5 bases at J, with 13 bases between. This CDR3 is 15 amino acids long. Germline CDR1 reads SGHVS; CDR2 reads FQNEAQ. The CDR3 DNA reads as TGTGCCAGCAGCCGCTGGGGGGCCAATAATTCACCCCTCCACTTT. The encoded protein is CASSRWGANNSPLHF.

The chain uses TRBV30 and TRBJ1-5; no clear D gene. With 5 bases removed from V and 5 bases from J, the gap between germline ends came to 10 bases. This CDR3 is built from 12 residues. CDR1 and CDR2 (germline): GTSNPN, SVGIG (reference sequence). The CDR3 loop is CAWGRWDQPQHF. CDR3 in DNA: TGTGCCTGGGGACGATGGGATCAGCCCCAGCATTTT.

This clone was picked up many times. The DNA for the CDR3 is TGTGCCAGCAGGGAAAGACTAGCGGGGAACGATGAGCAGTTCTTC. Protein sequence: CASRERLAGNDEQFF. The gene calls are TRBV2 and TRBJ2-1; 11 bases align to TRBD2. The V and J ends lost 6 bases and 8 bases, in that order; junction bases with no gene match: 9. This CDR3 has 15 residues. Per the germline V gene, CDR1 is SNHLY and CDR2 is FYNNEI.

In its sample, this clone was seen once. CDR3 coding DNA: TGCAGCGCTGCCCCGGGACAGGGGTACAATGAGCAGTTCTTC. Its protein product is CSAAPGQGYNEQFF. This rearrangement joins TRBV29-1 to TRBJ2-1; TRBD1 matches 10 bases. Per the germline V gene, CDR1 is SQVTM and CDR2 is ANQGSEA. The length of the CDR3 is 14 residues. The ends lost 7 bases at V and 4 bases at J; junction bases unmatched: 7.

The sample holds a few counts of this clone. J is TRBJ1-6 and V is TRBV6-5; 9 nucleotides align to TRBD1. After removal of 0 bases from V and 9 bases from J, the junction contained 6 bases not matched to a gene. The CDR3 loop spans 16 amino acids. Germline V gene sequence: CDR1 MNHEY, CDR2 SVGAGI. The DNA of the CDR3 is TGTGCCAGCAGTTACTCGACGGGACAGGGACGTTCACCCCTCCACTTT. This sequence encodes CASSYSTGQGRSPLHF.

This clone was seen only a few times. The chain links TRBV7-3 to TRBJ2-1; no clear D gene. Trimming removed 5 bases from V and 6 bases from J, with 11 bases in between. The CDR3 consists of 13 residues. Germline loops: CDR1 SGHTA, CDR2 FQGTGA. This CDR3 reads CASSPSWGNEQFF. CDR3 DNA: TGTGCCAGCAGCCCCAGTTGGGGCAATGAGCAGTTCTTC.

About this clone: It differs at one base from a far larger clone, so likely a read error. The V call is TRBV5-6, the J call TRBJ2-3, with 9 bases aligning to TRBD2. Germline loops: CDR1 SGHDT, CDR2 YYEEEE. There are 15 residues in the CDR3. With V trimmed by 0 bases and J by 3 bases, 2 bases remained unmatched. CDR3 loop: CASSLGGLATDTQYF. The CDR3 coding sequence is TGTGCCAGCAGCTTGGGCGGACTAGCGACAGATACGCAGTATTTT. Combining the CDR3 with reference TRBV5-6 and TRBJ2-3 gives the whole variable domain DAGVTQSPTHLIKTRGQQVTLRCSPKSGHDTVSWYQQALGQGPQFIFQYYEEEERQRGNFPDRFSGHQFPNYSSELNVNALLLGDSALYLCASSLGGLATDTQYFGPGTRLTVL.

This clone was counted only a few times. This chain connects TRBV15 to TRBJ2-7; the D is unclear. Trimming pared 5 bases from V and 3 bases from J, leaving 8 bases between. The CDR3 sequence is 12 residues long. The germline CDR1 and CDR2 sequences are LNHNV and YYDKDF (reference sequence). The CDR3 nucleotides read TGTGCCACCAGCTTCGCCGGCTACGAGCAGTACTTC. Its translation: CATSFAGYEQYF.